This TCR beta chain originates from a study of T-cell reconstitution after alpha-beta-depleted transplantation in children. Regarding the study as a whole: Reports say that about two months after transplant, the alpha-beta T cells came out of several hundred graft clones that had expanded.

Unique molecular identifiers were incorporated into the prepared TCRbeta library. From the PCR reads, TCRdb called clonotypes with MiXCR, one entry per CDR3 protein. The sample consists of about 420,000 distinct CDR3 sequences, around 15% of them appearing once. Remarks on this clonotype: Its target is unknown.

The ends were cut back, 2 bases at V and 6 bases at J, with 14 bases in the middle. Germline V gene lookup returns CDR1 SGHRS and CDR2 YFSETQ. The CDR3 length is 15 residues. The chain recombines TRBV5-1 with TRBJ2-2; possibly TRBD2 for D (5 bases). This clonotype was obtained from a boy younger than two who had a stem cell transplant for Wiskott-Aldrich syndrome, so the T cells may come from the graft donor. The source material was PBMCs, mostly from graft donor cells, sampled 360 days after TCRalphabeta/CD19-depleted stem cell transplant. For the CDR3, the DNA is TGCGCCAGCAGCTTAACGGCTAGCCGTCCCGGGGAGCTGTTTTTT. Encoded protein: CASSLTASRPGELFF. The full variable domain, its missing parts supplied by reference TRBV5-1 and TRBJ2-2, is KAGVTQTPRYLIKTRGQQVTLSCSPISGHRSVSWYQQTPGQGLQFLFEYFSETQRNKGNFPGRFSGRQFSNSRSEMNVSTLELGDSALYLCASSLTASRPGELFFGEGSRLTVL.